A selection of T cell receptor beta chains follows, all from one sample in a study of CD8+ T cells in alopecia areata. Produced via immunoSEQ multiplex PCR; TCRdb's table is partial and in-frame only. The sample consists of approximately 200,000 clones, around two fifths of them appearing once. The material sequenced was CD4+ T cells sorted from blood, taken at roughly week 38, from a patient treated with tofacitinib. The receptors stem from a human donor with alopecia areata. Both conserved end residues are trimmed from each CDR3. The order of the fields is clone size, V gene, CDR3 protein. A clone size is listed for some rows: how often the clone was seen (once, few, many), or a class if it is expanded.

size: .; V: TRBV5-1; CDR3: ASSLMGQGGEKLF
size: .; V: TRBV11-2; CDR3: ASSGTSGRETQY
size: few; V: TRBV5-8; CDR3: ASSLFKQGISGANVLT
size: .; V: TRBV6-5; CDR3: ASSNRQGAYNEQF
size: few; V: TRBV5-1; CDR3: ASSLDPDRHFTDTQY
size: .; V: TRBV28; CDR3: ASSLPLTDTQY
size: few; V: TRBV29-1; CDR3: SVGADRGTHYEQY
size: .; V: TRBV4-1; CDR3: ASSQAPGLAFPGELF
size: few; V: TRBV5-1; CDR3: ASRAGTGHKNIQY
size: .; V: TRBV7-2; CDR3: ASSLNYNEQF
size: once; V: TRBV7-2; CDR3: ASSLFGGNTEAF
size: .; V: TRBV27; CDR3: ASSFQSPTSGSNEQF
size: few; V: TRBV5-6; CDR3: ASSLGPSGRALETQY
size: .; V: TRBV18; CDR3: ASSPGQGWQPQH
size: .; V: TRBV7-2; CDR3: ASSSEGLAGHEQY
size: .; V: TRBV27; CDR3: ASSRGLPSYEQY
size: .; V: TRBV7-9; CDR3: ASSLEGGPYEQY
size: few; V: TRBV15; CDR3: ATSREGTSGEIAKNIQY
size: few; V: TRBV29-1; CDR3: SVEVGQGKY
size: .; V: TRBV29-1; CDR3: SVDAGSGNTIY
size: few; V: TRBV30; CDR3: AWGGQRDEKLF
size: .; V: TRBV7-9; CDR3: ASSLAGSDTQY
size: few; V: TRBV11-2; CDR3: ASSYGGTRETQY
size: .; V: TRBV11-3; CDR3: ASSFDNEQF
size: few; V: TRBV10-3; CDR3: AISEIGDQPQH
size: .; V: TRBV2; CDR3: ASSALRDKIDEAF
size: .; V: TRBV9; CDR3: ASSVGQGYNQPQH
size: .; V: TRBV15; CDR3: ATSREKLVQETQY
size: few; V: TRBV6-5; CDR3: ASSYRLATNTGELF
size: .; V: TRBV15; CDR3: ATSSDRLRGEAF
size: .; V: TRBV6-5; CDR3: ASSSTPRLSYEQY
size: .; V: TRBV5-4; CDR3: ASSAKQGGNTEAF
size: .; V: TRBV18; CDR3: ASSPRETQY
size: few; V: TRBV7-9; CDR3: ASRPLAGTKETQY
size: few; V: TRBV30; CDR3: AWSSGSNEKLF
size: .; V: TRBV29-1; CDR3: SVGRNRFEKLF
size: few; V: TRBV7-9; CDR3: ASVSRGETQY
size: .; V: TRBV28; CDR3: ASSKHTGTGRDGYT
size: few; V: TRBV29-1; CDR3: SVRVREQF
size: .; V: TRBV6-5; CDR3: ASSHTGTINTEAF
size: few; V: TRBV6-1; CDR3: ASSSTPRTSYGYT
size: .; V: TRBV6-1; CDR3: ASSDQQGRGETQY
size: .; V: TRBV19; CDR3: ASSSLGLAGNEQY
size: .; V: TRBV10-3; CDR3: AISHGTPGTDTQY
size: few; V: TRBV19; CDR3: ASSGPHLTDTQY
size: .; V: TRBV19; CDR3: ASSIRAASYNEQF
size: many; V: TRBV11-1; CDR3: ASSSGTGRLETQY
size: .; V: TRBV23-1; CDR3: ASSHPGTPNGANVLT
size: .; V: TRBV5-4; CDR3: ASSRQLRNEAF
size: .; V: TRBV5-4; CDR3: ASSLFGGSSTDTQY
size: .; V: TRBV30; CDR3: AWSDRDGYT
size: .; V: TRBV12-5; CDR3: ASGLRGEQF
size: few; V: TRBV14; CDR3: ASSQDETGDTQY
size: few; V: TRBV6-5; CDR3: ASSFKTNTEAF
size: .; V: TRBV28; CDR3: ASSLPHLTEAF
size: .; V: TRBV7-8; CDR3: ASSSPGQGVYEQY
size: .; V: TRBV7-2; CDR3: ASSLLAAETQY
size: .; V: TRBV7-2; CDR3: ASSQTGGGKNIQY
size: few; V: TRBV9; CDR3: ASSVEAQSYGYT